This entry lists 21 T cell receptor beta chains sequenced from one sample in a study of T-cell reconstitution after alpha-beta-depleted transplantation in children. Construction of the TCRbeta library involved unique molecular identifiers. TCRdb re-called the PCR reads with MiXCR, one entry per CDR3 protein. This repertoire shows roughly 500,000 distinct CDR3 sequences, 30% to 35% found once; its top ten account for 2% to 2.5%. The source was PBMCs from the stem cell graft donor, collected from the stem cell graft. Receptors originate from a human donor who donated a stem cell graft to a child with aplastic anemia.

The CDR3 region has the DNA TGCAGCGTTGTATGGAGTGGGACTGAAGCTTTCTTT. Its protein is CSVVWSGTEAFF. The chain combines TRBV29-1 with TRBJ1-1; D uncertain. Germline V CDR1 and CDR2: SQVTM, ANQGSEA. Trimming took 4 bases from V and 5 from J, leaving 11 bases between them. CDR3 length equals 12 residues.

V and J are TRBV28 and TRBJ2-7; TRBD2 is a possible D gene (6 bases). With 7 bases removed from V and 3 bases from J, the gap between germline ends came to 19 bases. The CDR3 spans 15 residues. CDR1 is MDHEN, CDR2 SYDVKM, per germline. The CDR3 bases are TGTGCCAGCACCCTTGGAGGGTCAGACAACTACGAGCAGTACTTC. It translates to CASTLGGSDNYEQYF.

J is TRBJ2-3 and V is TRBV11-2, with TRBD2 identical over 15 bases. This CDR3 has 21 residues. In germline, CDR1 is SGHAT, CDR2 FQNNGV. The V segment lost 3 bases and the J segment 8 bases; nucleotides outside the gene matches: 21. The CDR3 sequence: CASSFRRLGLAGGIRSVTQYF. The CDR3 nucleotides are TGTGCCAGCAGCTTTCGCCGTCTCGGACTAGCGGGAGGGATCCGGAGCGTTACGCAGTATTTT.

The CDR3 here is CSASIGTGTDTQYF. The CDR3 coding sequence is TGCAGTGCCTCAATAGGGACTGGCACAGATACGCAGTATTTT. The chain carries TRBV20-1 and TRBJ2-3; tentatively, D is TRBD2 (6 bases). CDR3 length: 14 residues. V was cut by 6 bases and J by 1 base, with 14 bases left in between. Germline CDR1 reads DFQATT; CDR2 reads SNEGSKA (reference sequence).

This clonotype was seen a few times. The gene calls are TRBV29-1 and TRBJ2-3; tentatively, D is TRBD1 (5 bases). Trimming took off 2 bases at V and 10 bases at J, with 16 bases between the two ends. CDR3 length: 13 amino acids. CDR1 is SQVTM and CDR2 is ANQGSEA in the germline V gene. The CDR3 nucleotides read TGCAGCGTTGAACCCAGCGACAGAGGAGCGCAGTATTTT. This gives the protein CSVEPSDRGAQYF.

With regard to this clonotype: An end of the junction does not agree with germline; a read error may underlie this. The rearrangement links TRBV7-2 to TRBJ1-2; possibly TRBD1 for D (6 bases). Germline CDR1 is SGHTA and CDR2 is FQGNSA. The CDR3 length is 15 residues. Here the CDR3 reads CASRDPGGDNHGYTF. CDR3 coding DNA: TGTGCCAGCAGGGACCCCGGGGGCGATAACCATGGCTACACCTTC.

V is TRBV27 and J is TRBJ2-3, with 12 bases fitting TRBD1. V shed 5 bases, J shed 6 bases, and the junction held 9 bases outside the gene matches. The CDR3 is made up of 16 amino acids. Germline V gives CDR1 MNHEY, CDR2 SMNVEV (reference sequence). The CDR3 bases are TGTGCCAGCAGTACCAGCCGGGACAGGGGGCTGGATACGCAGTATTTT. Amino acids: CASSTSRDRGLDTQYF.

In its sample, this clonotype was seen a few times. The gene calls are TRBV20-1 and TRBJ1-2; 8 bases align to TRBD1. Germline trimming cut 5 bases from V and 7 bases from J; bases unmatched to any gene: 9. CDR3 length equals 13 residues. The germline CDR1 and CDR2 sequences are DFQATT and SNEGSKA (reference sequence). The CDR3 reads CSAPRGPLSGYTF. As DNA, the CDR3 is TGCAGTGCTCCCAGGGGGCCATTAAGTGGCTACACCTTC.

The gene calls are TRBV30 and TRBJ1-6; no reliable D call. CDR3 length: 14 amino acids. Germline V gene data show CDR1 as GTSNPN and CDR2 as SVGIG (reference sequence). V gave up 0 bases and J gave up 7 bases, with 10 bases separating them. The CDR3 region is CAWSVGLGNSPLHF. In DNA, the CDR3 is TGTGCCTGGAGTGTCGGGCTCGGGAATTCACCCCTCCACTTT.

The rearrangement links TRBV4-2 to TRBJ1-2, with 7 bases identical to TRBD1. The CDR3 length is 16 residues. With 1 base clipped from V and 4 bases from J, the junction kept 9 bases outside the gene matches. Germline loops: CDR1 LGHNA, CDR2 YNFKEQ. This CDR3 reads CASSQGGTGDPYGYTF. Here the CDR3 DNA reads TGTGCCAGCAGCCAAGGAGGTACAGGGGACCCCTATGGCTACACCTTC.

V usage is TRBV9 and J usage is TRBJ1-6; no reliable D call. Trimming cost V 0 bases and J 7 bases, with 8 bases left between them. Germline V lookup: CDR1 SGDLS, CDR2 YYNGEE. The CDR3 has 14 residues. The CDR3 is CASSVATENSPLHF. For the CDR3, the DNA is TGTGCCAGCAGCGTAGCTACCGAGAATTCACCCCTCCACTTT.

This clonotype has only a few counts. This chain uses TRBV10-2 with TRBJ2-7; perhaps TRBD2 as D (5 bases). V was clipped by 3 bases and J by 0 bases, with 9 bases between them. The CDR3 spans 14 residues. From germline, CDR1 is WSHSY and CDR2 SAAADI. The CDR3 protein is CASSDRRSSYEQYV. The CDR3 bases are TGCGCCAGCAGTGACAGGAGGAGCTCCTACGAGCAGTACGTC.

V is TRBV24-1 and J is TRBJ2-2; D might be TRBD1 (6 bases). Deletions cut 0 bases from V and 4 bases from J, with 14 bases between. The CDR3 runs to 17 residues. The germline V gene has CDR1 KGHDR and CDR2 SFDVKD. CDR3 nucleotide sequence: TGTGCCACCAGTGATTTGCCTGGACAGAGAGGCACCGGGGAGCTGTTTTTT. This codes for CATSDLPGQRGTGELFF.

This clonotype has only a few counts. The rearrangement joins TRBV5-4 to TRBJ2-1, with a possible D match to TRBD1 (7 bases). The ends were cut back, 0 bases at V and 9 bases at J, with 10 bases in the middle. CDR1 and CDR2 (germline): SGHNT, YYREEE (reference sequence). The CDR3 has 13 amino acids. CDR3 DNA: TGTGCCAGCAGCTTGGGACAGGGAGGTGAGCAGTTCTTC. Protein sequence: CASSLGQGGEQFF.

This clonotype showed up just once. The CDR3 DNA reads TGCAGCGTTGCCGACAGGGAATACCAGCCCCAGCATTTT. Amino acid sequence: CSVADREYQPQHF. The V gene is TRBV29-1, the J gene TRBJ1-5; TRBD1 agrees at 7 bases. The CDR3 has 13 amino acids. The ends lost 4 bases at V and 7 bases at J; junction bases unmatched: 7. Germline V gene data show CDR1 as SQVTM and CDR2 as ANQGSEA.

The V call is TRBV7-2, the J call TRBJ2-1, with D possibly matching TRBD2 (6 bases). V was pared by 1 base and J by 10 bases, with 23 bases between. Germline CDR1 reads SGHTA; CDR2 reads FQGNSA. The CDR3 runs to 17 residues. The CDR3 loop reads CASSLVGDGGPLGEQFF. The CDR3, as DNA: TGTGCCAGCAGCTTAGTAGGGGACGGGGGACCCCTAGGAGAGCAGTTCTTC.

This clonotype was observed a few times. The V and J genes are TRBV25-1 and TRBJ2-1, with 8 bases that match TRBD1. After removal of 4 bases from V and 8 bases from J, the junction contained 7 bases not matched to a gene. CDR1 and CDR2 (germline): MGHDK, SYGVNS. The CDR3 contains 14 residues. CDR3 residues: CASSGPRTGYEQFF. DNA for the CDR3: TGTGCCAGCAGTGGCCCGAGGACAGGGTATGAGCAGTTCTTC.

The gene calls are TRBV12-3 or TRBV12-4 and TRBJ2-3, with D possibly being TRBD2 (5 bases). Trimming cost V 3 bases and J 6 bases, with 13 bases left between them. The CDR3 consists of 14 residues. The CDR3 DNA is TGTGCCAGCAGTTTGTCGGGGAGCTCGGATACGCAGTATTTT. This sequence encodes CASSLSGSSDTQYF.

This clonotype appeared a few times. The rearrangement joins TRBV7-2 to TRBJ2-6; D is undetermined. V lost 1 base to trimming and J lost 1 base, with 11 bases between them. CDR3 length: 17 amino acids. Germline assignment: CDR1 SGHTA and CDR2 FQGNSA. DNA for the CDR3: TGTGCCAGCAGCTTAGTAGCCCCCCATTCTGGGGCCAACGTCCTGACTTTC. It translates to CASSLVAPHSGANVLTF.

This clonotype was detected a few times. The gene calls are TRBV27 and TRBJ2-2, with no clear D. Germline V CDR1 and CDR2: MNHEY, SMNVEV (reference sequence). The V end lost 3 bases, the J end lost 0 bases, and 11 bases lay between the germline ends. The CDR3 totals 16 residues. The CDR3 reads CASSFLGRTNTGELFF. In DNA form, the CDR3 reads TGTGCCAGCAGTTTCTTAGGGCGGACGAACACCGGGGAGCTGTTTTTT.

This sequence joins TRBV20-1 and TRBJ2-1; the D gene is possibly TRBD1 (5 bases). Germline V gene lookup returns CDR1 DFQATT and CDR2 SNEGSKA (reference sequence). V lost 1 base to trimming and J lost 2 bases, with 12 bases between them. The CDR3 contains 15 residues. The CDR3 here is CSARGDSRPYNEQFF. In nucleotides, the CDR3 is TGCAGTGCTAGAGGAGACAGCCGTCCCTACAATGAGCAGTTCTTC.